This TCR beta chain was found in a study of OX40 agonist ivuxolimab in advanced cancers. The study, taken as a whole, reports: Average numbers of expanded clones were greater in CD8+ T cells than in CD4+.

As regards this clone: Its antigen is unidentified.

Profiled with immunoSEQ multiplex PCR; TCRdb holds only in-frame clones, not every one. The sample yields approximately 37,000 clones, about 83% seen once. The germline V and J ends were trimmed by 5 bases and 3 bases, with 8 bases remaining between them. The length of the CDR3 is 13 residues. Per the germline V gene, CDR1 is SGHNT and CDR2 is YENEEA. Sequenced material: CD4+ or CD8+ T cells sorted from blood, taken in a trial of the OX40 agonist ivuxolimab. The clonotype comes from an adult with an advanced solid tumor such as melanoma, head and neck, liver or kidney cancer. V gene TRBV11-3 combines with J gene TRBJ2-1; possibly TRBD1 for D (5 bases). The CDR3 DNA follows: TGTGCCAGCAGCCCTGACAGCTACAATGAGCAGTTCTTC. Its translation is CASSPDSYNEQFF.